This is a list of T cell receptor beta chains from one sample in a study of blood T cell repertoires in COVID-19. Data came from immunoSEQ multiplex PCR; TCRdb stores just in-frame clones and leaves some out. This table has about 140,000 clones, around 83% appearing once. Sequencing was performed on peripheral blood. All receptors come from a woman aged 60-75 years with acute or convalescent COVID-19. Both conserved end residues are part of each CDR3. Clone size, where shown, is once, few, many, or a class for clones that have expanded.

cdr3_aa | v_call | clone_size | j_call
CASSSIHRGGLSEAFF | TRBV5-8 | NA | TRBJ1-1
CASSVFQRYLAGTQYF | TRBV9 | NA | TRBJ2-5
CASSPDMVRANVLTF | TRBV11-3 | NA | TRBJ2-6
CASSQLRGLAGANTGELFF | TRBV14 | NA | TRBJ2-2
CASSPTTRDRGITEAFF | TRBV28 | NA | TRBJ1-1
CASSFQGFFDEQYF | TRBV5-1 | NA | TRBJ2-7
CASSYSYRGTVF | TRBV6-2/TRBV6-3 | NA | TRBJ1-1
CASSFRWDSEAFF | TRBV27 | NA | TRBJ1-1
CASSWGQAGNEQFF | TRBV5-8 | NA | TRBJ2-1
CASSPGQGARETQYF | TRBV5-1 | NA | TRBJ2-5
CASSLLAGGPHEQFF | TRBV5-1 | NA | TRBJ2-1
CASSLQDNPQETQYF | TRBV5-1 | few | TRBJ2-5
CASSPGQPKETQYF | TRBV2 | NA | TRBJ2-5
CASSLEGQLHEQYF | TRBV7-9 | NA | TRBJ2-7
CASSLGAGPTVETQYF | TRBV5-1 | NA | TRBJ2-5
CASSHPPTDNEKLFF | TRBV4-1 | once | TRBJ1-4
CASSDRGNTGELFF | TRBV4-1 | many | TRBJ2-2
CASSIGQGINYGYTF | TRBV19 | NA | TRBJ1-2
CASSITGGNTGELFF | TRBV19 | once | TRBJ2-2
CAISDPGTGDGSPLHF | TRBV10-3 | NA | TRBJ1-6
CASSRQKEETQYF | TRBV7-2 | NA | TRBJ2-5
CATSRDTRNNEQFF | TRBV15 | NA | TRBJ2-1
CATSETDRGRRTGELFF | TRBV24-1 | NA | TRBJ2-2
CAWNTDRLYGYTF | TRBV30 | NA | TRBJ1-2
CASSQDLQGNFEAFF | TRBV4-3 | NA | TRBJ1-1
CASSKLREALNTEAFF | TRBV5-6 | few | TRBJ1-1
CATAGGLSLEEQFF | TRBV24-1 | NA | TRBJ2-1
CAYGTGYGYTF | TRBV10-3 | NA | TRBJ1-2
CASSPPFVGGVNTGELFF | TRBV13 | NA | TRBJ2-2
CASSQDESRADTQYF | TRBV4-1 | NA | TRBJ2-3
CASSFPVDRGGTEAFF | TRBV28 | NA | TRBJ1-1
CASEEQVDNEQFF | TRBV7-8 | NA | TRBJ2-1
CASSRLAESTDTQYF | TRBV28 | NA | TRBJ2-3
CASSESTGASDGYTF | TRBV10-1 | few | TRBJ1-2
CASSQDWNEKLFF | TRBV6-2/TRBV6-3 | NA | TRBJ1-4
CASSEFTGQGEETQYF | TRBV10-2 | NA | TRBJ2-5
CASSLGGDETDTQYF | TRBV5-1 | NA | TRBJ2-3
CASSYSDRPGNTEAFF | TRBV6-5 | NA | TRBJ1-1
CASSPRGPSYEQYF | TRBV6-5 | once | TRBJ2-7
CASSDSRGGPDTQYF | TRBV6-4 | few | TRBJ2-3
CASSIGGRSQPQHF | TRBV19 | NA | TRBJ1-5
CAWSRWNTEAFF | TRBV30 | NA | TRBJ1-1
CASSPQGYLGKLFF | TRBV18 | NA | TRBJ1-4
CASQRDRADNKLFF | TRBV28 | NA | TRBJ2-2
CASSFRGGPNTGELFF | TRBV5-8 | NA | NA
CASSRSQETQYF | TRBV11-3 | NA | TRBJ2-5
CASRRGSTGELFF | TRBV27 | once | TRBJ2-2
CATSRDLIKRTGGEQFF | TRBV15 | NA | TRBJ2-1
CASSADGTANNSPLHF | TRBV9 | NA | TRBJ1-6
CASSPPRGNTEAFF | TRBV18 | once | TRBJ1-1
CARTWGGRRNEQFF | TRBV23-1 | NA | TRBJ2-1
CASSRTPPATGPGLSTDTQYF | TRBV19 | NA | TRBJ2-3
CASSYTASGNTGELFF | TRBV6-2/TRBV6-3 | NA | TRBJ2-2
CASRDPGSEGYTF | TRBV27 | NA | TRBJ1-2
CASSQDEAIPYEQYF | TRBV14 | NA | TRBJ2-7
CASTTTVTGNYGYTF | TRBV6-5 | few | TRBJ1-2
CAWMGDRVDTGELFF | TRBV30 | NA | TRBJ2-2